Listed below are T cell receptor beta chains from one sample, sequenced in a study of shared clonotypes between healthy human individuals. Libraries were prepared by immunoSEQ multiplex PCR; TCRdb keeps only in-frame clonotypes and omits some of them. The repertoire includes approximately 2,000,000 clones, roughly 92% of them detected once, and approximately 0.41% sits in the top ten. Specimen: naive CD4+ T cells from PBMCs. Receptors originate from a man younger than 35 in good health. Some clones in this sample may be carry-over from other donors' samples. CDR3s leave out the opening cysteine and the closing phenylalanine or tryptophan. D genes are given only for firm matches.

>TRBV4-1|NA|TRBJ1-3
ASSQDRYRNTIY
>TRBV28|TRBD2|TRBJ2-7
ASLPGLAPYEQY
>TRBV2|NA|TRBJ2-6
ASTEGRYNVLT
>TRBV5-1|TRBD1|TRBJ2-7
ASSNQGESYEQY
>TRBV5-4|TRBD1|TRBJ1-2
ASSTRTGVNYGYT
>TRBV30|NA|TRBJ1-2
AWSTRLGNHYGYT
>TRBV5-1|NA|TRBJ2-1
ASSLGLASYNEQF
>TRBV7-9|NA|TRBJ2-1
ASTFSRTLYNEQF
>TRBV5-5|NA|TRBJ2-1
ASSLALRSPVVDEQF
>TRBV6-5|TRBD1|TRBJ2-7
ASSSPGTGGYEQY
>TRBV7-3|TRBD2|TRBJ2-5
ASSAGLLYQETQY
>TRBV7-9|NA|TRBJ2-2
ASSLALRRPNTGELF
>TRBV10-3|NA|TRBJ1-5
AISGGSNNQPQH